The clone carrying this T cell receptor (beta chain) was recorded a few times. The sample comes from a study of blood T cell repertoires in COVID-19. Profiled with immunoSEQ multiplex PCR; TCRdb holds only in-frame clones, not every one. Of approximately 130,000 clones listed, around 86% are singletons. The germline V gene has CDR1 SNHLY and CDR2 FYNNEI. CDR3 length equals 15 residues. J lost 4 bases, V lost 7 bases, and 6 bases had no gene match. The origin of this receptor is a woman in her forties or fifties who had recovered from COVID-19. The specimen sequenced was peripheral blood. V and J are TRBV2 and TRBJ2-1; 11 nucleotides agree with TRBD2. The CDR3 sequence is CASTLLAGGYNEQFF. In DNA, the CDR3 is TGTGCCAGCACCCTCTTAGCGGGAGGGTACAATGAGCAGTTCTTC.